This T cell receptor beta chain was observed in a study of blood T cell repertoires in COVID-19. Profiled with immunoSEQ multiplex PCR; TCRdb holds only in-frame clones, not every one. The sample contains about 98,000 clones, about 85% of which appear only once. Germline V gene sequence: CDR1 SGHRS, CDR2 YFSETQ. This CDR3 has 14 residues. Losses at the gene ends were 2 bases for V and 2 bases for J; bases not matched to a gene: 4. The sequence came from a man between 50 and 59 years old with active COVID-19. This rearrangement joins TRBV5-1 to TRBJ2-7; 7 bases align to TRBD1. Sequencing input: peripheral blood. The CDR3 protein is CASSFLTGTYEQYF. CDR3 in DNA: TGCGCCAGCAGCTTTCTGACAGGGACCTACGAGCAGTACTTC.